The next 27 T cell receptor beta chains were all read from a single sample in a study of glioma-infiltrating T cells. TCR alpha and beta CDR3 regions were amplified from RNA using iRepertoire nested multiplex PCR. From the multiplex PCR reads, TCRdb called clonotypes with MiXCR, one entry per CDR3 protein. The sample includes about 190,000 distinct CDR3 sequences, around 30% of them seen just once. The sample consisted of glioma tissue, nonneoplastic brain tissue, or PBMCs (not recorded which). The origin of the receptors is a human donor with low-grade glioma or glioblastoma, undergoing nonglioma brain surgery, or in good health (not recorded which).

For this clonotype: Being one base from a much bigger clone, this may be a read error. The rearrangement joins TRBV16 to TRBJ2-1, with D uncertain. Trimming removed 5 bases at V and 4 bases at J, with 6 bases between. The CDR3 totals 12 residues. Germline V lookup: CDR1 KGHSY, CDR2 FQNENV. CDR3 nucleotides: TGTGCCAGCAGCAAAACTTACAATGAGCAGTTCTTC. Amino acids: CASSKTYNEQFF.

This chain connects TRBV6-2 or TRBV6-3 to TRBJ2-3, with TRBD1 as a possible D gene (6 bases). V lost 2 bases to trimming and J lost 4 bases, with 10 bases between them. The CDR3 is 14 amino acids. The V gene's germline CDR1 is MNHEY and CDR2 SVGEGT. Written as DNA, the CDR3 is TGTGCCAGCAGTTACACAGCAGGGGCAGATACGCAGTATTTT. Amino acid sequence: CASSYTAGADTQYF.

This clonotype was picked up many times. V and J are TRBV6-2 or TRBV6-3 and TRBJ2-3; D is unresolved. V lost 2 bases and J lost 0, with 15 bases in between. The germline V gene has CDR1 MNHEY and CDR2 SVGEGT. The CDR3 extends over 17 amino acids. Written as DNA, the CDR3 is TGTGCCAGCAGTTACGGCTCAGAAGCTCCTAGCACAGATACGCAGTATTTT. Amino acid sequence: CASSYGSEAPSTDTQYF.

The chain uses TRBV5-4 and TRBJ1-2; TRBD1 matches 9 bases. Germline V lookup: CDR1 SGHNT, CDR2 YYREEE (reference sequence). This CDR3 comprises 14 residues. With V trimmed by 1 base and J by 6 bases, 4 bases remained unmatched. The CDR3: CASSLTGGDDGYTF. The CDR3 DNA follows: TGTGCCAGCAGCTTGACAGGGGGCGATGATGGCTACACCTTC.

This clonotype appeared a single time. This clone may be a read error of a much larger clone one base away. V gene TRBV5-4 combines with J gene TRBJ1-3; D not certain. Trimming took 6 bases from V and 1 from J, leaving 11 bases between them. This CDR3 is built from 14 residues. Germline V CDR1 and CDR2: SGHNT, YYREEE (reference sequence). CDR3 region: CASIPQTSGNTIYF. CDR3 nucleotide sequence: TGTGCCAGCATCCCCCAGACTTCTGGAAACACCATATATTTT.

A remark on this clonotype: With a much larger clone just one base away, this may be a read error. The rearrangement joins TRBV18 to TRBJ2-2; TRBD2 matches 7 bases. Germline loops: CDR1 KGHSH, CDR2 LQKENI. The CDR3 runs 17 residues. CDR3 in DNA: TGTGCCAGCTTACCACAGTTGGCGGGAGCGGACACCGGGGAGCTGTTTTTT. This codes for CASLPQLAGADTGELFF.

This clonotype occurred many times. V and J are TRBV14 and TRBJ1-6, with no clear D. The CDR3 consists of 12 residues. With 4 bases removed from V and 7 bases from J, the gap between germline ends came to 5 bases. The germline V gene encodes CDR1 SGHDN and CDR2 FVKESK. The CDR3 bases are TGTGCCAGCAGCCGAGGGAATTCACCCCTCCACTTT. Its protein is CASSRGNSPLHF.

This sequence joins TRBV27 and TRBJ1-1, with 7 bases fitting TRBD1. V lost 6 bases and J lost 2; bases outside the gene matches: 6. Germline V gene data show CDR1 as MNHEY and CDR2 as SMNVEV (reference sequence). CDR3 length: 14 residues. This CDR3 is CASRRQGPNTEAFF. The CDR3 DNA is TGTGCCAGCAGACGACAGGGCCCTAACACTGAAGCTTTCTTT.

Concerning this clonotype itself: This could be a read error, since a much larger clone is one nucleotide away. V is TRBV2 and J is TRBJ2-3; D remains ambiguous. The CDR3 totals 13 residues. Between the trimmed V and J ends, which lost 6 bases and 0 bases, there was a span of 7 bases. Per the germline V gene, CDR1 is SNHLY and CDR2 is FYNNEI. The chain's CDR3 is CASRALSTDTQYF. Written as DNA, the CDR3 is TGTGCCAGCAGGGCTTTAAGCACAGATACGCAGTATTTT.

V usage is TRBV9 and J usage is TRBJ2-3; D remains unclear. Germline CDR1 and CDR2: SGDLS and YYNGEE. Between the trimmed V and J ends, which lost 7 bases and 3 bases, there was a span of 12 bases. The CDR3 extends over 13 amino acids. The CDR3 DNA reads TGTGCCAGCTCAACGACCGAGACAGATACGCAGTATTTT. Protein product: CASSTTETDTQYF.

CDR3 in DNA: TGTGCCAGCAGCCGCCGGCTAGCGGGAGATAATGAGCAGTTCTTC. Protein product: CASSRRLAGDNEQFF. This chain links TRBV12-3 or TRBV12-4 with TRBJ2-5, with 10 nucleotides matching TRBD2. The end of the DNA is better explained by TRBJ2-1, so the J call may be wrong. The CDR3 loop spans 15 amino acids.

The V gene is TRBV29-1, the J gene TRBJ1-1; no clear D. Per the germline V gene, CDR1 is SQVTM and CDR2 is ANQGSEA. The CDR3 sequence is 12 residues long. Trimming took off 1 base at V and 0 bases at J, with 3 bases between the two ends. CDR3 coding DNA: TGCAGCGTTGAAGGATTGAACACTGAAGCTTTCTTT. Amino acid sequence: CSVEGLNTEAFF.

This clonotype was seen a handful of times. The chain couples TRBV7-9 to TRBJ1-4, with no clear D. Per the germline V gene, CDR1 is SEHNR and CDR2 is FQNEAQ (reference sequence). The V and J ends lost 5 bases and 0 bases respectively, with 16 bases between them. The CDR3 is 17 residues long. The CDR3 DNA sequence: TGTGCCAGCAGCCCCCTTTGGAGGCCTGCAACTAATGAAAAACTGTTTTTT. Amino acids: CASSPLWRPATNEKLFF.

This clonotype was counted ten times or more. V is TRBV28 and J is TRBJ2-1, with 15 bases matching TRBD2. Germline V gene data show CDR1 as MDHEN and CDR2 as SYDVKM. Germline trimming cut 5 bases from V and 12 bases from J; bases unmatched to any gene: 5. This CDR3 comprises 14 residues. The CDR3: CASSPGLAGGPQFF. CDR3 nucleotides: TGTGCCAGCAGTCCCGGACTAGCGGGAGGGCCGCAGTTCTTC.

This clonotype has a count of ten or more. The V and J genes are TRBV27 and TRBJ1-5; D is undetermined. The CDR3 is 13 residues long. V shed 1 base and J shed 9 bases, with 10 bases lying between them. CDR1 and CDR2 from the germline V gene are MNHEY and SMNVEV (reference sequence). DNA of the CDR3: TGTGCCAGCAGTTTATTCGGGGAACCGCCCCAGCATTTT. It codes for CASSLFGEPPQHF.

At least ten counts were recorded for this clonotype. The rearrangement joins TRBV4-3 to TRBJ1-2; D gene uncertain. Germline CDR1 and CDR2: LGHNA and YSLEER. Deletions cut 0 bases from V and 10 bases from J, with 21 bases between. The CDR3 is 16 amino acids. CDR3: CASSQDHLTPYADYTF. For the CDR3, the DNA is TGCGCCAGCAGCCAAGATCATCTCACGCCCTACGCGGACTACACCTTC.

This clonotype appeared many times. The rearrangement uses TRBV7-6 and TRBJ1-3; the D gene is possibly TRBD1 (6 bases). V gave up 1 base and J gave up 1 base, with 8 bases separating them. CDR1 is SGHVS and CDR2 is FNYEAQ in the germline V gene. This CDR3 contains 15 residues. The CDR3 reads CASSLDTGSGNTIYF. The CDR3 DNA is TGTGCCAGCAGCTTAGATACAGGGTCTGGAAACACCATATATTTT.

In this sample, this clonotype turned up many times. The CDR3 nucleotides are TGTGCCAGCCGAGGGACTTTAGGAGGGAACACTGAAGCTTTCTTT. The encoded protein is CASRGTLGGNTEAFF. V gene TRBV6-2 or TRBV6-3 combines with J gene TRBJ1-1; TRBD1 might be the D (5 bases). The CDR3 consists of 15 residues. From germline, CDR1 is MNHEY and CDR2 SVGEGT. V dropped 8 bases and J dropped 1 base, with 17 bases sitting between them.

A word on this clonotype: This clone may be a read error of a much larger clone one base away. The CDR3, as DNA: TGTGCCAGCTTCCCTACAGGGACCACCTGGGAGCTGTTTTTT. Translation: CASFPTGTTWELFF. This rearrangement joins TRBV27 to TRBJ2-2; D possibly corresponds to TRBD1 (6 bases). The CDR3 loop spans 14 amino acids. CDR1 is MNHEY and CDR2 is SMNVEV in the germline V gene (reference sequence).

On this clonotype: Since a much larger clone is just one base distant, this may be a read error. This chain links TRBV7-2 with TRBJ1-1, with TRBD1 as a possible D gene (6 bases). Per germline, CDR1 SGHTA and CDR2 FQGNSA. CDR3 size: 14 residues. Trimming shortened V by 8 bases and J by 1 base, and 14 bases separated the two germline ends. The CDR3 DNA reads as TGTGCCAGCGGCTCGGACAGCTCGAACACTGAAGCTTTCTTT. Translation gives CASGSDSSNTEAFF. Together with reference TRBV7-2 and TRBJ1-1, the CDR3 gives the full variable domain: GAGVSQSPSNKVTEKGKDVELRCDPISGHTALYWYRQSLGQGLEFLIYFQGNSAPDKSGLPSDRFSAERTGGSVSTLTIQRTQQEDSAVYLCASGSDSSNTEAFFGQGTRLTVV.

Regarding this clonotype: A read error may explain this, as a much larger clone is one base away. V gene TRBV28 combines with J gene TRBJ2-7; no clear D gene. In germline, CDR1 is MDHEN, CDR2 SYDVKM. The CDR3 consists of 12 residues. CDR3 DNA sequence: TGTGCCTGCAGTCTTACGGGCTACGAGCAGTACTTC. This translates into CACSLTGYEQYF.

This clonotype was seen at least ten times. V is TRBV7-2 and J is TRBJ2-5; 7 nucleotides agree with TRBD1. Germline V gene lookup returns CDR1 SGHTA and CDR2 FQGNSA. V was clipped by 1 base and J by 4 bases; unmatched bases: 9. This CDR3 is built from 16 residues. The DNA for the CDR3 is TGTGCCAGCAGCTTAGTCGCGACAGGGTTTCCAGAGACCCAGTACTTC. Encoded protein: CASSLVATGFPETQYF.

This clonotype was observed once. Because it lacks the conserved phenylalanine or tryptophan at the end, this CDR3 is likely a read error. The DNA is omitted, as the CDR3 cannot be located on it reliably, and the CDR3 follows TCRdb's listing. The CDR3 sequence: CASSQATVYFEL. The V call is TRBV3-1, the J call TRBJ2-5. The CDR3 totals 12 residues, both ends included. Germline assignment: CDR1 LGHDT and CDR2 YNNKEL (reference sequence).

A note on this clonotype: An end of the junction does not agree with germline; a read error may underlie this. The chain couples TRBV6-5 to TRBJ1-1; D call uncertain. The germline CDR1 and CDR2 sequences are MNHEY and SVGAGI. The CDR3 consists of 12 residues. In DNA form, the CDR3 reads TGTTCCAGCATTAAGTTGAACACTGAAGCTTTCTTT. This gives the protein CSSIKLNTEAFF.

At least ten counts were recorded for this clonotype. The CDR3 reads CASSSTSLGGYTF. For the CDR3, the DNA is TGTGCCAGCAGTAGTACCTCCCTGGGGGGCTACACCTTC. V gene TRBV28 combines with J gene TRBJ1-2; D uncertain. Between the trimmed V and J ends, which lost 5 bases and 8 bases, there was a span of 15 bases. Germline V gene lookup returns CDR1 MDHEN and CDR2 SYDVKM. The CDR3 totals 13 residues.

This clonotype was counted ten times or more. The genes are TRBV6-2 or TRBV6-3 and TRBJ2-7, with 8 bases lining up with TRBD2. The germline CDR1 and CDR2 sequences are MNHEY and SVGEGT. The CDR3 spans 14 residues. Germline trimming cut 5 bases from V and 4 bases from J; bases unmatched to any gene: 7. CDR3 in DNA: TGTGCCAGCAGTATGGCCGGACTAGCTTACGAGCAGTACTTC. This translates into CASSMAGLAYEQYF.

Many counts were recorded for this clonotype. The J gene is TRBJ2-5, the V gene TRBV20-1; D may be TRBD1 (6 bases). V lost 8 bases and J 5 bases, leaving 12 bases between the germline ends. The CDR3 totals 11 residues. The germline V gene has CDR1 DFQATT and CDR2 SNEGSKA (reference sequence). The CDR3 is CSTTGQETQYF. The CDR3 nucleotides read TGCAGTACCACAGGGCAGGAGACCCAGTACTTC.